The 20 T cell receptor beta chains reported below all come from one sample, sequenced in a study of blood T cell repertoires in COVID-19. This table comes from immunoSEQ multiplex PCR, and its TCRdb copy is limited to in-frame clones, with some not included. The data show around 230,000 clones, with more than 75% seen just once and 9.5% to 15% held by the top ten. Specimen: peripheral blood. The receptors originated from a woman aged 55-70 years with active or convalescent COVID-19.

The chain combines TRBV12-3 or TRBV12-4 with TRBJ2-5; D gene ambiguous. V was pared by 4 bases and J by 1 base, with 7 bases between. There are 13 residues in the CDR3. CDR3 sequence: CASSSPGQETQYF. CDR3 in DNA: TGTGCCAGCAGTTCTCCGGGCCAAGAGACCCAGTACTTC.

The chain joins TRBV12-5 to TRBJ2-7; D is uncertain. CDR3 length: 14 residues. Trimming removed 1 base at V and 3 bases at J, with 10 bases between. Per the germline V gene, CDR1 is LGHNT and CDR2 is FRNRAP. This CDR3 is CASGLASPGYEQYF. In DNA form, the CDR3 reads TGTGCTAGTGGTTTGGCTTCACCGGGCTACGAGCAGTACTTC. Supplemented by reference TRBV12-5 and TRBJ2-7, the full variable domain reads DARVTQTPRHKVTEMGQEVTMRCQPILGHNTVFWYRQTMMQGLELLAYFRNRAPLDDSGMPKDRFSAEMPDATLATLKIQPSEPRDSAVYFCASGLASPGYEQYFGPGTRLTVT.

The rearrangement links TRBV12-3 or TRBV12-4 to TRBJ1-1, with TRBD1 identical over 9 bases. The J segment lost 7 bases and the V segment lost 5 bases, leaving 5 bases of the junction unmatched. The CDR3 contains 13 residues. Written as DNA, the CDR3 is TGTGCCAGCAGTACCGGGACAGGGAATGAAGCTTTCTTT. It codes for CASSTGTGNEAFF.

The CDR3 nucleotides read TGTGCCAGCAGCCAAGGGCTGTGGGGCCTAACGAATTCACCCCTCCACTTT. Amino acids: CASSQGLWGLTNSPLHF. The chain combines TRBV3-1 (or the pseudogene TRBV3-2) with TRBJ1-6, with D perhaps TRBD1 (5 bases). CDR1 and CDR2 (germline): LGHDT, YNNKEL (reference sequence). CDR3 size: 17 residues. The ends were cut back, 1 base at V and 7 bases at J, with 17 bases in the middle.

This clone appeared once. V gene TRBV6-6 combines with J gene TRBJ2-5; TRBD2 aligns across 11 bases. Germline CDR1 is MNHNY and CDR2 is SVGAGI (reference sequence). This CDR3 region has 15 residues. V trimming: 5 bases; J trimming: 5 bases; junction bases outside the gene matches: 7. The CDR3 reads CASSATSGGRETQYF. The CDR3 nucleotides are TGTGCCAGCAGTGCCACTAGCGGGGGTAGGGAGACCCAGTACTTC.

Concerning this clone itself: The same CDR3 is also encoded by other DNA sequences in this sample. Here the CDR3 reads CSARQDYGYTF. The CDR3 nucleotides are TGCAGTGCTAGACAGGACTATGGCTACACCTTC. V is TRBV20-1 and J is TRBJ1-2; D gene ambiguous. Trimming cost V 2 bases and J 3 bases, with 4 bases left between them. CDR3 length: 11 residues. Germline V gene data show CDR1 as DFQATT and CDR2 as SNEGSKA (reference sequence).

V usage is TRBV3-1 (or the pseudogene TRBV3-2) and J usage is TRBJ1-1; 7 bases map to TRBD1. CDR3 length: 14 amino acids. Germline V gene sequence: CDR1 LGHDT, CDR2 YNNKEL (reference sequence). The V segment lost 1 base and the J segment 6 bases; nucleotides outside the gene matches: 5. CDR3 amino acids: CASSQGWGQPEAFF. In nucleotides, the CDR3 is TGTGCCAGCAGCCAAGGATGGGGACAGCCTGAAGCTTTCTTT.

This rearrangement joins TRBV29-1 to TRBJ2-5; maybe TRBD1 (6 bases). Deletions cut 7 bases from V and 5 bases from J, with 14 bases between. Germline assignment: CDR1 SQVTM and CDR2 ANQGSEA. CDR3 length: 12 amino acids. The CDR3 DNA is TGCAGCGGTCGCCTCAGGGGTGAGACCCAGTACTTC. It codes for CSGRLRGETQYF. The full variable domain, in which reference TRBV29-1 and TRBJ2-5 provide the parts outside the CDR3, is SAVISQKPSRDICQRGTSLTIQCQVDSQVTMMFWYRQQPGQSLTLIATANQGSEATYESGFVIDKFPISRPNLTFSTLTVSNMSPEDSSIYLCSGRLRGETQYFGPGTRLLVL.

The chain carries TRBV4-1 and TRBJ2-3; 10 bases agree with TRBD2. The CDR3 is 18 residues long. Germline V gene sequence: CDR1 MGHRA, CDR2 YSYEKL. The V and J ends lost 0 bases and 1 base, in that order; junction bases with no gene match: 7. The DNA for the CDR3 is TGCGCCAGCAGCCAAGATGGGGCTAGCGGGAGCGGCACAGATACGCAGTATTTT. Encoded protein: CASSQDGASGSGTDTQYF.

The chain carries TRBV5-1 and TRBJ2-5, with D perhaps matching TRBD1 (5 bases). CDR1 and CDR2 from the germline V gene are SGHRS and YFSETQ. The CDR3 spans 14 residues. The V end lost 4 bases, the J end lost 7 bases, and 17 bases lay between the germline ends. The CDR3 bases are TGCGCCAGCAGCATTGACTCTACCCAGGGGACCCAGTACTTC. Translating gives CASSIDSTQGTQYF.

The rearrangement links TRBV10-3 to TRBJ2-7; 10 bases are a match to TRBD1. Germline V CDR1 and CDR2: ENHRY, SYGVKD. CDR3 length: 14 amino acids. V trimming: 6 bases; J trimming: 3 bases; junction bases outside the gene matches: 5. The CDR3 protein is CAIRGDRGLYEQYF. CDR3 DNA: TGTGCCATCAGGGGAGACAGGGGGCTCTACGAGCAGTACTTC.

This clone was seen once. The chain combines TRBV10-1 with TRBJ2-3; 7 positions match TRBD1. Germline assignment: CDR1 WNHNN and CDR2 SYGVQD (reference sequence). This CDR3 spans 14 amino acids. V was pared by 7 bases and J by 2 bases, with 6 bases of the junction left unmatched. The CDR3 DNA reads TGCGCCAGCACTCCGACAGGGACCACAGATACGCAGTATTTT. Encoded protein: CASTPTGTTDTQYF.

V gene TRBV6-2 or TRBV6-3 combines with J gene TRBJ2-2; 10 positions agree with TRBD2. V was pared by 2 bases and J by 6 bases, with 9 bases of the junction left unmatched. CDR3 length: 17 amino acids. Germline assignment: CDR1 MNHEY and CDR2 SVGEGT. CDR3 sequence (DNA): TGTGCCAGCAGTTACCAGCGGGGGGGCCGAGGCGCCGGGGAGCTGTTTTTT. Its protein is CASSYQRGGRGAGELFF.

The V gene is TRBV19, the J gene TRBJ1-1; TRBD1 is a possible D gene (6 bases). This CDR3 is built from 15 residues. Germline-derived CDR1 and CDR2 are LNHDA and SQIVND (reference sequence). Trimming took off 6 bases at V and 8 bases at J, with 22 bases between the two ends. CDR3 sequence reads: CASSPRIGQTSEAFF. For the CDR3, the DNA is TGTGCCAGTAGCCCCCGAATTGGACAGACTTCGGAAGCTTTCTTT.

The chain combines TRBV2 with TRBJ1-1, with D maybe TRBD1 (5 bases). Looked up from germline, CDR1 is SNHLY and CDR2 is FYNNEI. Trimming took 7 bases from V and 1 from J, leaving 13 bases between them. This CDR3 is 14 amino acids long. CDR3 in amino acids: CASTFGAENTEAFF. CDR3 in DNA: TGTGCCAGCACTTTTGGGGCAGAGAACACTGAAGCTTTCTTT. The full variable domain, with the rest looked up from reference TRBV2 and TRBJ1-1, is EPEVTQTPSHQVTQMGQEVILRCVPISNHLYFYWYRQILGQKVEFLVSFYNNEISEKSEIFDDQFSVERPDGSNFTLKIRSTKLEDSAMYFCASTFGAENTEAFFGQGTRLTVV.

The rearrangement joins TRBV2 to TRBJ1-2; D is unresolved. CDR1 SNHLY and CDR2 FYNNEI come from the germline V gene. V was trimmed by 0 bases and J by 5 bases, leaving 19 bases between them. The CDR3 runs to 17 residues. Here the CDR3 reads CASSEALPRLGVYGYTF. CDR3 bases: TGTGCCAGCAGTGAAGCGCTTCCACGGCTTGGAGTATATGGCTACACCTTC.

The CDR3 protein is CASSYGGRSSGNTIYF. For the CDR3, the DNA is TGTGCCAGCAGTTACGGGGGCAGGAGCTCTGGAAACACCATATATTTT. The gene calls are TRBV6-2 or TRBV6-3 and TRBJ1-3; maybe TRBD1 (6 bases). The CDR3 consists of 16 residues. Germline CDR1 and CDR2: MNHEY and SVGEGT. The V and J ends lost 2 bases and 0 bases respectively, with 11 bases between them.

The chain is built from TRBV9 and TRBJ2-7, with a tentative D call TRBD2 (6 bases). The V end was cut by 3 bases, the J end by 2 bases, with 12 bases between. Germline CDR1 SGDLS, CDR2 YYNGEE. CDR3 size: 14 residues. The CDR3 region has the DNA TGTGCCAGCAGCGGGAGGGACGGAGCCTACGAGCAGTACTTC. It yields the protein CASSGRDGAYEQYF.

This chain links TRBV10-3 with TRBJ1-1; D is undetermined. The CDR3 extends over 13 amino acids. Looked up from germline, CDR1 is ENHRY and CDR2 is SYGVKD. V was pared by 2 bases and J by 3 bases, with 7 bases between. CDR3 bases: TGTGCCATCAGTGAGAGAGTGGACACTGAAGCTTTCTTT. It is translated as CAISERVDTEAFF.

J is TRBJ1-1 and V is TRBV6-6, with 8 bases lining up with TRBD1. Germline V gives CDR1 MNHNY, CDR2 SVGAGI (reference sequence). Trimming cost V 2 bases and J 2 bases; bases outside gene matches: 4. The length of the CDR3 is 15 residues. In DNA, the CDR3 is TGTGCCAGCAGTTACCTCGACAGGGGAAACACTGAAGCTTTCTTT. This encodes CASSYLDRGNTEAFF.